This TCR beta chain was found in a study of early T cells in non-severe SARS-CoV-2 infection. Background on the study: The authors sequenced bulk RNA from unsorted whole blood, leaving chains unpaired.

Study-level points and caveats: Database matching using VDJdb favored anti-spike CD8 responses, with private and CD4 specificities left missing.

Trimming took 4 bases from V and 7 from J, leaving 7 bases between them. This CDR3 region has 11 residues. Germline V lookup: CDR1 MNHEY, CDR2 SMNVEV (reference sequence). A word on this clonotype: Its antigen is still unknown.

Molecules of cDNA were individually given unique molecular identifiers that were attached to them. Each CDR3 protein gets one entry after TCRdb re-called the 5' RACE reads with MiXCR. The table lists 66,000 or so distinct CDR3 sequences, approximately 13% of them singletons. The sample consisted of whole blood. The TCR was taken from an adult who was a healthcare worker with PCR-confirmed SARS-CoV-2 infection or an uninfected control (not recorded which). This chain links TRBV27 with TRBJ1-1; no clear D gene. CDR3 region: CASSSNGEAFF. The CDR3 bases are TGTGCCAGCAGTTCAAATGGTGAAGCTTTCTTT.